Sequencing of this T cell receptor (beta chain) was carried out in a study of T cells after yellow fever vaccination. Whole-study results and caveats: Any FACS-sorted repertoire could hold abundant clonotypes that contaminate it from the bulk population.

Trimming removed 3 bases from V and 9 bases from J, with 21 bases in between. Germline CDR1 is MGHRA and CDR2 is YSYEKL. This CDR3 is 17 amino acids long. This clonotype was seen ten or more times. Its antigen is currently unknown. In TCRdb, the 5' RACE reads were re-called with MiXCR into one record per CDR3 protein. Among 400,000 or so distinct CDR3 sequences listed, 11% were seen once. Sequencing used PBMCs, obtained on the day of the first yellow fever vaccination. The source is a man younger than 35 who received the YFV17D yellow fever vaccine. The genes are TRBV4-1 and TRBJ1-6; possible D gene TRBD1, 5 bases. This CDR3 reads CASSQVDTGWGPSPLHF. DNA for the CDR3: TGCGCCAGCAGCCAGGTTGACACGGGGTGGGGCCCTTCACCCCTCCACTTT.